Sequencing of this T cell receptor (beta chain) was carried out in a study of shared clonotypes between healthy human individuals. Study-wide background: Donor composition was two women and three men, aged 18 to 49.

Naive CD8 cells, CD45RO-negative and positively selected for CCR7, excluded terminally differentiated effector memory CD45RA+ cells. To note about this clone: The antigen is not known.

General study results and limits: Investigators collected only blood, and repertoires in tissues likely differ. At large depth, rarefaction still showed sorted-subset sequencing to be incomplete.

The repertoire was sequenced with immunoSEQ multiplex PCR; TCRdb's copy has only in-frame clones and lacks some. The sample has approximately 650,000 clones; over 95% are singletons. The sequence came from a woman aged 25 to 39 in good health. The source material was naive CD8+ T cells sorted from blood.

In DNA form, the CDR3 reads TGCGCCAGCAGCCAGCACATACAGGACCAAGAGACCCAGTACTTC. Residues: CASSQHIQDQETQYF. This chain connects TRBV4-1 to TRBJ2-5; a possible D gene is TRBD1 (5 bases). CDR1 MGHRA and CDR2 YSYEKL come from the germline V gene. Trimming left V 3 bases short and J 0 bases short, with 11 bases between. CDR3 length: 15 residues.